This paragraph reports one T cell receptor beta chain. In its sample, this clone was seen once. Its antigen is currently not known. The input lacks base qualities; no much larger clone sits a single base away. This specimen comes from a study of T cell responses to AZD1222 COVID-19 vaccine (dated by TCRdb to about 2021). General notes on the study: A total of 230 to 250 trial participants underwent TCR sequencing, of whom some 210 received two doses of AZD1222 and 26 received two doses of the MenACWY control vaccine. Trial participants were enrolled by age into 18-55, 56-69 and 70-plus year subgroups, with roughly 150, 30 and 60 TCR-sequenced participants respectively.

The CDR3, from cysteine to phenylalanine, totals 12 residues. Only the CDR3 part of the read is kept: 36 bases, read in frame from the first base. V and J are truncated by 4 bases and 0 bases respectively, leaving an intervening sequence of 3 bases. The germline V gene (reference sequence) yields LGHDT for CDR1 and YNNKEL for CDR2. What the research found in general, with its limitations: Because no day 14 peak-response samples were available, repertoires were characterized only after the peak T cell response. After two AZD1222 doses, both the breadth and the depth of spike-specific TCRs were significantly higher than at day 0 and than in MenACWY recipients. In the small 56-69-year group, the increase in depth fell short of significance, most likely because of low power. Nearly half of unique spike-specific TCRs reportedly recognized epitopes outside regions mutated in the B.1.351 and B.1.1.7 variants. Participants were mostly white British, with more females than males. The authors suggested clonal diversity may have been underestimated. Conclusions about previously exposed vaccinees were limited because only six AZD1222 recipients were SARS-CoV-2 seropositive at baseline. Vaccine-associated CD4 TCRs spanned the whole spike protein, with dominant responses in regions 160-218 and 743-854.

The CDR3 regions of human TCRbeta chains were analyzed by immunosequencing. On the study's bioinformatics: TCRs in the repertoires were compared against a reference library of SARS-CoV-2-specific TCRs that had been generated with the MIRA antigen-specificity platform. Breadth was defined as the fraction of unique TCRs that were SARS-CoV-2-associated, and depth was defined as the fraction of total T cells that were SARS-CoV-2-associated. Each spike-specific TCR was assigned to its reactive spike region and to a CD4 or CD8 class using the MIRA data. Log10-transformed breadth and depth values were compared by one-way ANOVA with Sidak's multiple comparisons tests. Drawn from immuneACCESS, this table holds only the in-frame rearrangements with V and J called that TCRdb kept. Clones are partly lost; checked studies trace under half to an unresolved V gene and leave the rest unexplained. V and J calls and clone size follow that table, whereas D and trimming were derived from the DNA. The sample table lists about 78,000 clones, 88% of them with a count of one. Clones ranked in the top ten supply about 5% of the sample.

The time point label, as the study defines it: baseline before first vaccination. This specimen's treatment or condition label, interpreted: meningococcal conjugate vaccine given as trial control. Vaccinee samples were obtained from the UK trials COV001 and COV002, which included a single-blind randomized controlled phase 2/3 trial of AZD1222 (ChAdOx1 nCoV-19) in healthy adults. Trial participant PBMC samples were collected at day 0 and day 28 after the second dose for TCRbeta chain sequencing. The origin of this receptor is an adult in good health. Rearrangement joined TRBV3-1 (or the pseudogene TRBV3-2) to TRBJ1-2; a confident D gene designation cannot be given. Here the sequenced sample was peripheral blood, taken on day 0 of MenACWY control vaccination. The bases read TGTGCCAGCAGCCCTTCTAACTATGGCTACACCTTC. Translated, this gives CASSPSNYGYTF.